The rows below give T cell receptor beta chains drawn from one sample of a study of cytomegalovirus exposure and HLA in healthy donors. Produced via immunoSEQ multiplex PCR; TCRdb's table is partial and in-frame only. The repertoire holds around 150,000 clones, with about 89% as singletons. Sequences were obtained from PBMCs. These receptors were taken from a woman between 18 and 29 years old in good health and CMV-seropositive. CDR3s include the opening cysteine and the closing phenylalanine or tryptophan. The D gene is left open where the match is weak. Clone size is stated in some rows and not others, as once, few, many or a class when expanded.

d_gene: TRBD2
abundance: -
v_gene: TRBV5-1
j_gene: TRBJ2-3
CDR3aa: CASSKGLAPIGTDTQYF
CDR3nt: TGCGCCAGCAGCAAGGGACTAGCTCCTATTGGCACAGATACGCAGTATTTT

d_gene: -
abundance: -
v_gene: TRBV2
j_gene: TRBJ2-7
CDR3aa: CASSEVRGAFTREQYF
CDR3nt: TGTGCCAGCAGTGAAGTTCGGGGGGCTTTCACTCGCGAGCAGTACTTC

d_gene: -
abundance: -
v_gene: TRBV30
j_gene: TRBJ2-7
CDR3aa: CAWSRGTYEQYF
CDR3nt: TGTGCCTGGAGTCGAGGGACCTACGAGCAGTACTTC

d_gene: TRBD2
abundance: once
v_gene: TRBV5-1
j_gene: TRBJ2-1
CDR3aa: CASSLRLAGDEQFF
CDR3nt: TGCGCCAGCAGCTTGAGGCTAGCGGGAGATGAGCAGTTCTTC

d_gene: TRBD1
abundance: -
v_gene: TRBV19
j_gene: TRBJ2-4
CDR3aa: CASSATGGLAKNIQYF
CDR3nt: TGTGCCAGTAGTGCGACAGGGGGGCTAGCCAAAAACATTCAGTACTTC

d_gene: TRBD2
abundance: -
v_gene: TRBV7-9
j_gene: TRBJ2-7
CDR3aa: CASSLLADYEQYF
CDR3nt: TGTGCCAGCAGCCTCCTAGCGGACTACGAGCAGTACTTC

d_gene: -
abundance: -
v_gene: TRBV28
j_gene: TRBJ2-1
CDR3aa: CASVALPTGNNEQFF
CDR3nt: TGTGCCAGCGTCGCCCTACCCACAGGTAACAATGAGCAGTTCTTC

d_gene: TRBD2
abundance: few
v_gene: TRBV4-1
j_gene: TRBJ2-7
CDR3aa: CASSQETSGSRYEQYF
CDR3nt: TGCGCCAGCAGCCAAGAGACTAGCGGGAGCCGGTACGAGCAGTACTTC

d_gene: TRBD1
abundance: -
v_gene: TRBV28
j_gene: TRBJ1-5
CDR3aa: CASSTSGQANQPQHF
CDR3nt: TGTGCCAGCAGTACTTCAGGACAGGCCAATCAGCCCCAGCATTTT

d_gene: -
abundance: -
v_gene: TRBV4-1
j_gene: TRBJ1-3
CDR3aa: CASSQDLNLSGGSSGNTIYF
CDR3nt: TGCGCCAGCAGCCAAGATCTTAACCTCTCGGGGGGGAGCTCTGGAAACACCATATATTTT

d_gene: -
abundance: -
v_gene: TRBV5-1
j_gene: TRBJ2-3
CDR3aa: CASSFAPAEASTDTQYF
CDR3nt: -

d_gene: -
abundance: -
v_gene: TRBV28
j_gene: TRBJ2-7
CDR3aa: CASTTGSSYEQYF
CDR3nt: TGTGCCAGCACCACAGGGAGCTCCTACGAGCAGTACTTC

d_gene: TRBD1
abundance: -
v_gene: TRBV18
j_gene: TRBJ2-7
CDR3aa: CASSLEQGQQYF
CDR3nt: TGTGCCAGCTCACTAGAACAGGGGCAGCAGTACTTC

d_gene: -
abundance: -
v_gene: TRBV7-6
j_gene: TRBJ2-1
CDR3aa: CASSLDSSSYNEQFF
CDR3nt: TGTGCCAGCAGCTTAGACAGCAGCTCCTACAATGAGCAGTTCTTC

d_gene: TRBD2
abundance: once
v_gene: TRBV10-3
j_gene: TRBJ2-6
CDR3aa: CAISEGLAGKFSGANVLTF
CDR3nt: TGTGCCATCAGTGAAGGACTAGCGGGAAAGTTCTCTGGGGCCAACGTCCTGACTTTC

d_gene: -
abundance: -
v_gene: TRBV10-3
j_gene: TRBJ2-2
CDR3aa: CAISEVGTGLGTGELFF
CDR3nt: TGTGCCATCAGTGAAGTCGGCACAGGGTTGGGCACCGGGGAGCTGTTTTTT

d_gene: TRBD1
abundance: -
v_gene: TRBV28
j_gene: TRBJ2-7
CDR3aa: CASSLLGTGSEQYF
CDR3nt: TGTGCCAGCAGTTTATTGGGGACAGGGAGCGAGCAGTACTTC

d_gene: -
abundance: few
v_gene: TRBV5-5
j_gene: TRBJ1-2
CDR3aa: CASSLVRGYGYTF
CDR3nt: TGTGCCAGCAGCTTGGTACGGGGCTATGGCTACACCTTC

d_gene: -
abundance: -
v_gene: TRBV19
j_gene: TRBJ1-5
CDR3aa: CASSMLGQSNQPQHF
CDR3nt: TGTGCCAGTAGTATGTTAGGACAGTCCAATCAGCCCCAGCATTTT

d_gene: -
abundance: -
v_gene: TRBV4-1
j_gene: TRBJ2-1
CDR3aa: CASSQEVGSSSKEDNEQFF
CDR3nt: TGCGCCAGCAGCCAAGAAGTAGGGTCTAGCTCTAAGGAGGACAATGAGCAGTTCTTC